This T cell receptor (beta chain) was profiled in a study of STAT3 mutations in large granular lymphocyte leukemia. Turning to the study itself: Immunosuppressive therapy was given to more than half of T-LGLL patients. Study-wide points: Persisting codominant clonotypes may have hidden a small pathogenic clone. At least one immunodominant TCR beta clonotype appeared in every T-cell large granular lymphocyte leukemia patient. In several patients, dominant TCR clone burden exceeded STAT3 mutant burden.

Sequencing used immunoSEQ multiplex PCR; TCRdb keeps in-frame clones, though not all of them. Among tens of thousands of clones, about three quarters were seen once, and the ten largest hold 0.43%. Germline loops: CDR1 PRHDT, CDR2 FYEKMQ (reference sequence). V was clipped by 5 bases and J by 1 base, with 18 bases between them. The CDR3 has 18 amino acids. About this clone itself: What it recognizes is unknown.

Sequencing input: PBMCs. This sequence originates from a human donor with T large granular lymphocyte leukemia. Some clones in this sample may be carry-over from other donors' samples. The V call is TRBV13, the J call TRBJ2-6; no reliable D call. In nucleotides, the CDR3 is TGTGCCAGCAGCCTTAATGGGAAGGTCCCTTCTGGGGCCAACGTCCTGACTTTC. Encoded protein: CASSLNGKVPSGANVLTF. Full variable domain (missing parts from reference TRBV13 and TRBJ2-6): AAGVIQSPRHLIKEKRETATLKCYPIPRHDTVYWYQQGPGQDPQFLISFYEKMQSDKGSIPDRFSAQQFSDYHSELNMSSLELGDSALYFCASSLNGKVPSGANVLTFGAGSRLTVL.